Presented here are 17 T cell receptor beta chains from one specimen sequenced in a study of siplizumab effects on memory and regulatory T cells. Clones were read by immunoSEQ multiplex PCR, and TCRdb kept only the in-frame ones, dropping some. Counted here are approximately 75,000 clones, roughly 93% occurring once; the ten biggest clones make up 5%. Sequences were obtained from CD8+ T cells sorted from blood. The receptors here all came from a human donor in good health.

This clone was seen just once. The CDR3, as DNA: TGTGCCAGCAGTTTTCAGGGGGCATGGGAGACCCAGTACTTC. Translation: CASSFQGAWETQYF. The chain combines TRBV28 with TRBJ2-5; 8 bases are shared with TRBD1. This CDR3 region has 14 residues. Trimming removed 3 bases from V and 5 bases from J; junction bases left unmatched: 5. CDR1 and CDR2 (germline): MDHEN, SYDVKM.

The CDR3 spells CASSYSSAGGFYEQFF. CDR3 DNA: TGTGCCAGCAGTTACTCCAGCGCCGGGGGCTTCTATGAGCAGTTCTTC. The J gene is TRBJ2-1, the V gene TRBV6-5; the D gene could be TRBD1 or TRBD2 (6 bases each). Trimming stripped 0 bases from V and 8 bases from J, with 17 bases between. The CDR3 loop spans 16 amino acids. Germline-derived CDR1 and CDR2 are MNHEY and SVGAGI.

V usage is TRBV20-1 and J usage is TRBJ1-1; D unresolved. The CDR3 contains 11 residues. The V gene lost 6 bases and the J gene lost 4 bases, with 9 bases spanning the gap. In germline, CDR1 is DFQATT, CDR2 SNEGSKA (reference sequence). CDR3 sequence (DNA): TGCAGTGCCAGCCATAGCACTGAAGCTTTCTTT. Its translation: CSASHSTEAFF.

The V gene is TRBV21-1, the J gene TRBJ2-4; the table's D call, TRBD1, has no DNA check behind it. TRBV21-1 is flagged as a pseudogene. The CDR3 consists of 19 residues. Here the CDR3 DNA reads TGTGCCAGCAGCAAAGTAGGACAGAACAATAATCTAGCCAAAAACATTCAGTACTTC. Translating gives CASSKVGQNNNLAKNIQYF.

The chain recombines TRBV28 with TRBJ2-7, with D possibly being TRBD2 (6 bases). This CDR3 is built from 14 residues. From germline, CDR1 is MDHEN and CDR2 SYDVKM. Trimming took 2 bases from V and 5 from J, leaving 13 bases between them. CDR3 DNA sequence: TGTGCCAGCAGTTTACCGGGACTGGGCGACGAGCAGTACTTC. It codes for CASSLPGLGDEQYF.

CDR3 protein: CASRTGSNEQFF. CDR3 coding DNA: TGTGCCAGTAGGACAGGGTCTAATGAGCAGTTCTTC. This rearrangement joins TRBV19 to TRBJ2-1; 7 nucleotides align to TRBD1. J gave up 7 bases and V 6 bases, and 3 bases lay outside the gene matches. Germline lookup yields CDR1 LNHDA and CDR2 SQIVND (reference sequence). The CDR3 covers 12 residues.

The chain has TRBV6-5 and TRBJ2-1; TRBD1 is a possible D gene (5 bases). The CDR3 sequence is 11 residues long. Trimming removed 5 bases at V and 8 bases at J, with 7 bases between. CDR1 is MNHEY, CDR2 SVGAGI, per germline. The CDR3 loop is CASSVRDEQFF. In DNA form, the CDR3 reads TGTGCCAGCAGTGTCAGGGATGAGCAGTTCTTC.

The chain uses TRBV19 and TRBJ2-7; D may match TRBD1 or TRBD2 (5 bases each). The CDR3 is made up of 14 amino acids. Deletions cut 5 bases from V and 0 bases from J, with 11 bases between. CDR1 LNHDA and CDR2 SQIVND come from the germline V gene (reference sequence). As DNA, the CDR3 is TGTGCCAGTAGTCACGGGGCGGTCTCCTACGAGCAGTACTTC. It yields the protein CASSHGAVSYEQYF.

This clone was found once. The rearrangement uses TRBV29-1 and TRBJ1-1, with D maybe TRBD1 (5 bases). Germline V gene data show CDR1 as SQVTM and CDR2 as ANQGSEA. V shed 7 bases and J shed 0 bases, with 15 bases lying between them. CDR3 size: 14 residues. Here the CDR3 DNA reads TGCAGCGAGGGGTCCGGAGGAGTGAACACTGAAGCTTTCTTT. Encoded protein: CSEGSGGVNTEAFF.

V is TRBV2 and J is TRBJ2-5, with TRBD2 matching over 12 bases. CDR1 and CDR2 (germline): SNHLY, FYNNEI. Trimming removed 2 bases from V and 5 bases from J; junction bases left unmatched: 3. The CDR3 covers 15 residues. The CDR3 bases are TGTGCCAGCAGTGAAAGGACTAGCGGGGACGAGACCCAGTACTTC. It encodes CASSERTSGDETQYF. Full variable domain (missing parts from reference TRBV2 and TRBJ2-5): EPEVTQTPSHQVTQMGQEVILRCVPISNHLYFYWYRQILGQKVEFLVSFYNNEISEKSEIFDDQFSVERPDGSNFTLKIRSTKLEDSAMYFCASSERTSGDETQYFGPGTRLLVL.

The chain carries TRBV6-1 and TRBJ2-1; TRBD1 aligns across 8 bases. V lost 2 bases to trimming and J lost 4 bases; unmatched junction nucleotides: 4. CDR1 and CDR2 from the germline V gene are MNHNS and SASEGT. This CDR3 has 15 amino acids. The CDR3 nucleotides are TGTGCCAGCAGTGAACAGGGACAGGAATACAATGAGCAGTTCTTC. Residues: CASSEQGQEYNEQFF.

V and J are TRBV29-1 and TRBJ1-3, with D possibly matching TRBD1 (6 bases). This CDR3 has 13 residues. With 2 bases removed from V and 7 bases from J, the gap between germline ends came to 12 bases. Per germline, CDR1 SQVTM and CDR2 ANQGSEA. The CDR3 spells CSVETGNRNTIYF. In DNA, the CDR3 is TGCAGCGTTGAAACAGGGAATCGTAACACCATATATTTT.

The V gene is TRBV6-5, the J gene TRBJ1-2; tentatively, D is TRBD1 (5 bases). The CDR3 is 15 residues long. In germline, CDR1 is MNHEY, CDR2 SVGAGI. V lost 6 bases and J lost 6, with 20 bases in between. CDR3 nucleotides: TGTGCCAGCAGGCTACACGGGGGGGGACCTAATGGCTACACCTTC. Protein sequence: CASRLHGGGPNGYTF.

The CDR3 DNA reads as TGTGCCAGCAGCCAAGGTACCGAGCAGTACTTC. Translated: CASSQGTEQYF. V is TRBV14 and J is TRBJ2-7; unclear D gene. The V end was cut by 1 base, the J end by 6 bases, with 4 bases between. Germline CDR1 and CDR2: SGHDN and FVKESK. CDR3 size: 11 residues.

This clone was seen once. J is TRBJ2-3 and V is TRBV5-1; the D gene is possibly TRBD2 (5 bases). The CDR3 has 15 residues. V was cut by 4 bases and J by 0 bases, with 12 bases left in between. CDR1 is SGHRS and CDR2 is YFSETQ in the germline V gene. For the CDR3, the DNA is TGCGCCAGCAGCATCGGACTGGCTAGCACAGATACGCAGTATTTT. Its translation is CASSIGLASTDTQYF.

This rearrangement joins TRBV7-3 to TRBJ2-3, with D tentatively TRBD1 (6 bases). Germline V gives CDR1 SGHTA, CDR2 FQGTGA. Trimming stripped 5 bases from V and 1 base from J, with 10 bases between. CDR3 length equals 14 residues. CDR3 in DNA: TGTGCCAGCAGCAGGAAGGGGGGCACAGATACGCAGTATTTT. It specifies CASSRKGGTDTQYF.

The chain combines TRBV5-5 with TRBJ2-1; D is unclear. The germline V gene encodes CDR1 SGHKS and CDR2 YYEKEE (reference sequence). This CDR3 region has 12 residues. The V and J ends lost 0 bases and 9 bases respectively, with 7 bases between them. The CDR3 nucleotides read TGTGCCAGCAGCTTGGGGGCTGTTGAGCAGTTCTTC. This gives the protein CASSLGAVEQFF.